The clone carrying this T cell receptor (beta chain) was observed a few times. Its antigen remains unidentified. This sample is part of a study of blood T cells in healthy people across ages. This CDR3 has 14 amino acids. V was trimmed by 6 bases and J by 0 bases, leaving 9 bases between them. It was with a sample-barcoded 5' primer and a J-beta primer mix that a second PCR of about 6 to 12 cycles was run. TCRdb independently ran MiXCR on the 5' RACE reads; one entry per CDR3 protein. The sample has 850,000 to 950,000 distinct CDR3 sequences; less than 35% are singletons. Study outcomes and limitations: Calculation of diversity from one million T cells yielded estimates considered to be underestimates. In long-lived donors, naive CD4+ cell counts and diversity exceeded those of aged donors. Age brought a roughly linear fall in TCR beta diversity measured per million T cells.

The clonotype originates from an elderly woman in good health. The rearrangement uses TRBV12-3 or TRBV12-4 and TRBJ1-3; D is unclear. The sample comprised blood. DNA of the CDR3: TGTGCCAGCAGCGGACGGATCTCTGGAAACACCATATATTTT. It specifies CASSGRISGNTIYF.